Sequencing of this T cell receptor beta chain was carried out in a study of blood T cell repertoires in COVID-19. Study details: Some COVID-19 samples were acute and others convalescent; all came from the United States, Italy and Spain. Sources were T cells, B-cell-depleted T cells, or PBMCs; the material itself was cDNA or gDNA.

This CDR3 is built from 17 residues. The ends lost 2 bases at V and 1 base at J; junction bases unmatched: 2. Germline CDR1 is SGHTA and CDR2 is FQGNSA. In the original analysis: Reference gene primer amplification in the assay estimated nucleated cell counts. Method: immunoSEQ multiplex PCR; TCRdb's copy keeps in-frame clones and lacks some. That table supplies the V and J calls and clone size; D and trimming were determined from the DNA. Counted here are around 70,000 clones, roughly 91% occurring once; the ten biggest clones make up around 29%. The chain joins TRBV7-2 to TRBJ2-3; 14 bases fit TRBD2. Sequencing was done on a sample of peripheral blood. The TCR was taken from a woman older than 75 with active or convalescent COVID-19. CDR3 in amino acids: CASSLWTSGGRTDTQYF. Here the CDR3 DNA reads TGTGCCAGCAGCTTATGGACTAGCGGGGGGCGCACAGATACGCAGTATTTT.